The 3 T cell receptor beta chains listed next were all sequenced from one sample in a study of blood T cell repertoires in COVID-19. The repertoire was sequenced with immunoSEQ multiplex PCR; TCRdb's copy has only in-frame clones and lacks some. The sample holds approximately 90,000 clones, 70% to 90% seen once. Sequencing was performed on peripheral blood. All receptors derive from a man aged 55 to 69 with acute or convalescent COVID-19.

The chain has TRBV19 and TRBJ2-2, with D maybe TRBD2 (5 bases). The CDR3 totals 19 residues. V dropped 4 bases and J dropped 0 bases, with 21 bases sitting between them. CDR1 and CDR2 from the germline V gene are LNHDA and SQIVND (reference sequence). CDR3 amino acids: CASSSIGKWGFSNTGELFF. CDR3 nucleotide sequence: TGTGCCAGTAGTAGTATCGGGAAATGGGGTTTCTCGAACACCGGGGAGCTGTTTTTT.

This sequence joins TRBV6-5 and TRBJ1-2; 9 nucleotides align to TRBD1. The ends lost 5 bases at V and 2 bases at J; junction bases unmatched: 6. Germline lookup yields CDR1 MNHEY and CDR2 SVGAGI. This CDR3 is built from 15 residues. The CDR3: CASSPQTGGNYGYTF. CDR3 DNA sequence: TGTGCCAGCAGTCCGCAAACAGGGGGCAACTATGGCTACACCTTC.

DNA of the CDR3: TGCGCCAGCAGCCCAACGCCCCGGACAGGGGGGTTGGACACTGAAGCTTTCTTT. As protein: CASSPTPRTGGLDTEAFF. This chain connects TRBV5-1 to TRBJ1-1, with 10 bases aligning to TRBD1. With V trimmed by 4 bases and J by 3 bases, 15 bases remained unmatched. Germline CDR1 SGHRS, CDR2 YFSETQ. CDR3 length equals 18 residues.